Each of the 7 T cell receptor beta chains below was sequenced from the same sample in a study of cytomegalovirus exposure and HLA in healthy donors. It was with 60 Vbeta and 13 Jbeta primers that the PCR ran. The method was immunoSEQ multiplex PCR; TCRdb's version includes in-frame clones alone and lacks a portion of them. The sample has 84,000 or so clones, roughly three quarters seen once. Sequenced material: PBMCs. These receptor sequences come from a man aged 25 to 45 in good health and CMV-seronegative.

This chain connects TRBV5-4 to TRBJ2-1; TRBD2 aligns across 9 bases. The length of the CDR3 is 17 residues. Germline CDR1 reads SGHNT; CDR2 reads YYREEE (reference sequence). V lost 0 bases to trimming and J lost 7 bases; unmatched junction nucleotides: 11. This CDR3 reads CASSLAVGGGAGNEQFF. CDR3 DNA: TGTGCCAGCAGCTTGGCCGTTGGCGGGGGGGCAGGAAATGAGCAGTTCTTC.

The V and J genes are TRBV11-2 and TRBJ1-5; a weak D match, TRBD1 (5 bases). Germline V gives CDR1 SGHAT, CDR2 FQNNGV. This CDR3 spans 17 amino acids. The V end was cut by 0 bases, the J end by 4 bases, with 16 bases between. CDR3 coding DNA: TGTGCCAGCAGCTTAGACGAAATTGGGCAGGGTAATCAGCCCCAGCATTTT. Encoded protein: CASSLDEIGQGNQPQHF.

This chain uses TRBV7-9 with TRBJ1-2; D is unresolved. There are 17 residues in the CDR3. Germline CDR1 SEHNR, CDR2 FQNEAQ (reference sequence). Trimming pared 5 bases from V and 0 bases from J, leaving 19 bases between. CDR3 residues: CASSPLSRLGTNYGYTF. The CDR3 DNA follows: TGTGCCAGCAGCCCGCTTTCAAGACTAGGGACTAACTATGGCTACACCTTC.

The chain links TRBV25-1 to TRBJ2-1, with 8 bases identical to TRBD2. Unmatched junction bases numbered 7, after V lost 3 bases and J lost 3 bases. Germline loops: CDR1 MGHDK, CDR2 SYGVNS. This CDR3 spans 16 amino acids. DNA for the CDR3: TGTGCCAGCAGTGACCCCGGGGGGGCGCGCTACAATGAGCAGTTCTTC. Translated: CASSDPGGARYNEQFF. The full variable domain, in which reference TRBV25-1 and TRBJ2-1 provide the parts outside the CDR3, is EADIYQTPRYLVIGTGKKITLECSQTMGHDKMYWYQQDPGMELHLIHYSYGVNSTEKGDLSSESTVSRIRTEHFPLTLESARPSHTSQYLCASSDPGGARYNEQFFGPGTRLTVL.

This rearrangement joins TRBV5-1 to TRBJ2-7; weak D call: TRBD2 (6 bases). V lost 0 bases and J lost 7, with 14 bases in between. The CDR3 is 14 amino acids. CDR1 and CDR2 (germline): SGHRS, YFSETQ. Here the CDR3 reads CASSLGSRAGEQYF. For the CDR3, the DNA is TGCGCCAGCAGCTTGGGTTCTCGGGCGGGGGAGCAGTACTTC.

The chain is built from TRBV6-5 and TRBJ1-5; 8 bases are a match to TRBD1. The CDR3 totals 13 residues. From germline, CDR1 is MNHEY and CDR2 SVGAGI. V lost 6 bases, J lost 2 bases, and 0 bases stayed unmatched. The CDR3 is CASRTGGNQPQHF. The CDR3 nucleotides read TGTGCCAGCAGGACAGGGGGCAATCAGCCCCAGCATTTT.

This chain uses TRBV5-4 with TRBJ1-6, with 8 bases lining up with TRBD1. J was trimmed by 5 bases and V by 3 bases; bases with no gene match: 10. The CDR3 loop spans 17 amino acids. Per germline, CDR1 SGHNT and CDR2 YYREEE (reference sequence). In DNA form, the CDR3 reads TGTGCCAGCAGCTCCTTTCCGGGACAGGAAAATAATTCACCCCTCCACTTT. Protein product: CASSSFPGQENNSPLHF.